These 20 T cell receptor beta chains came from one sample sequenced in a study of blood T cell repertoires in COVID-19. Here immunoSEQ multiplex PCR was the method, and the copy in TCRdb shows in-frame clones only, minus some. The profile shows some 400,000 clones, about 88% of them singletons. The source material was peripheral blood. Every receptor here comes from a human donor in a cohort sampled during active COVID-19.

The J gene is TRBJ2-5, the V gene TRBV7-2; TRBD2 might be the D (6 bases). Germline V CDR1 and CDR2: SGHTA, FQGNSA. Trimming took 2 bases from V and 5 from J, leaving 12 bases between them. The CDR3 runs 14 residues. Here the CDR3 reads CASSLSRGRETQYF. In DNA form, the CDR3 reads TGTGCCAGCAGCTTATCTCGGGGGAGGGAGACCCAGTACTTC.

This clone was detected ten times or more. The chain carries TRBV6-4 and TRBJ2-1, with 12 bases lining up with TRBD2. Germline values: CDR1 MRHNA, CDR2 SNTAGT. CDR3 length: 14 residues. V shed 6 bases, J shed 6 bases, and the junction held 3 bases outside the gene matches. CDR3 in DNA: TGTGCCAGCAGCGAGACTAGCGGGAGCAATGAGCAGTTCTTC. This sequence encodes CASSETSGSNEQFF.

The chain has TRBV2 and TRBJ1-1; D not resolved. Trimming pared 4 bases from V and 6 bases from J, leaving 12 bases between. The CDR3 length is 13 residues. CDR1 is SNHLY, CDR2 FYNNEI, per germline. The CDR3 DNA reads TGTGCCAGCAGTGCGGCGCCGAGGGCTGAAGCTTTCTTT. As protein: CASSAAPRAEAFF.

To note about this clone: Other DNA sequences within the sample encode an identical CDR3. The CDR3 loop is CASSLAGEDTQYF. The CDR3 DNA reads TGTGCCAGCAGCTTAGCGGGAGAGGATACGCAGTATTTT. This chain uses TRBV7-2 with TRBJ2-3; possibly TRBD2 for D (5 bases). Germline values: CDR1 SGHTA, CDR2 FQGNSA. The length of the CDR3 is 13 residues. Trimming removed 0 bases at V and 6 bases at J, with 7 bases between.

This chain links TRBV10-3 with TRBJ2-5; 7 bases align to TRBD1. CDR1 ENHRY and CDR2 SYGVKD come from the germline V gene. The V segment lost 4 bases and the J segment 5 bases; nucleotides outside the gene matches: 10. The CDR3 has 15 amino acids. The chain's CDR3 is CAISGDSLLGETQYF. In DNA form, the CDR3 reads TGTGCCATCAGTGGGGACAGCCTCCTGGGGGAGACCCAGTACTTC.

This clone was found once. This rearrangement joins TRBV27 to TRBJ1-5; D uncertain. CDR1 MNHEY and CDR2 SMNVEV come from the germline V gene (reference sequence). The CDR3 covers 13 residues. Trimming took off 5 bases at V and 4 bases at J, with 9 bases between the two ends. The chain's CDR3 is CASSAQKNQPQHF. The CDR3 coding sequence is TGTGCCAGCAGTGCACAGAAGAATCAGCCCCAGCATTTT.

The chain recombines TRBV5-1 with TRBJ2-3; TRBD1 aligns across 11 bases. CDR1 and CDR2 (germline): SGHRS, YFSETQ. The CDR3 extends over 17 amino acids. Losses at the gene ends were 4 bases for V and 3 bases for J; bases not matched to a gene: 10. The CDR3 DNA is TGCGCCAGCAGCGCCATTCCGGACAGGGGGCTTACAGATACGCAGTATTTT. Its translation is CASSAIPDRGLTDTQYF.

This chain connects TRBV27 to TRBJ2-3; 8 nucleotides align to TRBD2. The length of the CDR3 is 17 residues. Germline values: CDR1 MNHEY, CDR2 SMNVEV (reference sequence). The V gene end was trimmed by 1 base and the J gene end by 5 bases; junction bases not matched to a gene: 11. CDR3 DNA sequence: TGTGCCAGCAGTTTATTAGGTTTCGGGACTAGTGGAGATACGCAGTATTTT. This codes for CASSLLGFGTSGDTQYF.

This chain links TRBV7-2 with TRBJ2-3; tentatively, D is TRBD2 (6 bases). Per germline, CDR1 SGHTA and CDR2 FQGNSA. The CDR3 spans 16 residues. V lost 4 bases, J lost 0 bases, and 14 bases lay in between. The CDR3 protein is CASSSNGGSSTDTQYF. The CDR3 region has the DNA TGTGCCAGCAGCTCCAATGGGGGGTCGAGCACAGATACGCAGTATTTT.

This chain links TRBV2 with TRBJ2-5, with 8 nucleotides matching TRBD2. Trimming removed 6 bases from V and 6 bases from J; junction bases left unmatched: 9. Germline assignment: CDR1 SNHLY and CDR2 FYNNEI. The CDR3 extends over 14 amino acids. CDR3 sequence: CASSTSGGEKTQYF. CDR3 coding DNA: TGTGCCAGCAGCACATCGGGGGGGGAGAAGACCCAGTACTTC.

The rearrangement links TRBV7-9 to TRBJ2-1, with TRBD2 identical over 11 bases. The V gene's germline CDR1 is SEHNR and CDR2 FQNEAQ (reference sequence). The CDR3 is made up of 18 amino acids. V lost 1 base and J lost 0; bases outside the gene matches: 5. The CDR3 loop reads CASSLVRLAGGSYNEQFF. CDR3 in DNA: TGTGCCAGCAGCTTAGTGAGGCTAGCGGGAGGCTCCTACAATGAGCAGTTCTTC.

The chain is built from TRBV30 and TRBJ1-6; 7 bases align to TRBD1. V gave up 5 bases and J gave up 6 bases; unmatched junction bases: 13. Germline V gives CDR1 GTSNPN, CDR2 SVGIG (reference sequence). This CDR3 has 16 residues. The CDR3 DNA reads as TGTGCCTGGCCACGACAGGGCCGGGATGGTAATTCACCCCTCCACTTT. Translation gives CAWPRQGRDGNSPLHF.

V gene TRBV5-1 combines with J gene TRBJ1-4; D is possibly TRBD1 (6 bases). Germline CDR1 SGHRS, CDR2 YFSETQ. Trimming removed 0 bases from V and 10 bases from J, with 10 bases in between. This CDR3 region has 13 residues. The CDR3, as DNA: TGCGCCAGCAGCTTGGAGGGGGATGGAAAACTGTTTTTT. This codes for CASSLEGDGKLFF. Using reference TRBV5-1 and TRBJ1-4 for the parts outside the CDR3, the full variable domain is KAGVTQTPRYLIKTRGQQVTLSCSPISGHRSVSWYQQTPGQGLQFLFEYFSETQRNKGNFPGRFSGRQFSNSRSEMNVSTLELGDSALYLCASSLEGDGKLFFGSGTQLSVL.

The chain has TRBV25-1 and TRBJ2-7; D perhaps matches TRBD2 (6 bases). Germline CDR1 and CDR2: MGHDK and SYGVNS. V was pared by 6 bases and J by 6 bases, with 9 bases between. CDR3 length: 11 residues. The CDR3 DNA is TGTGCCAGCAGCCGGGACTTCGAGCAGTACTTC. Encoded protein: CASSRDFEQYF.

The J gene is TRBJ2-7, the V gene TRBV30; 8 bases are shared with TRBD1. Losses at the gene ends were 4 bases for V and 2 bases for J; bases not matched to a gene: 4. There are 13 residues in the CDR3. Per the germline V gene, CDR1 is GTSNPN and CDR2 is SVGIG (reference sequence). The CDR3 nucleotides read TGTGCCTGGACAGGGGGCGAGGCCTACGAGCAGTACTTC. Its protein product is CAWTGGEAYEQYF.

The chain carries TRBV18 and TRBJ2-5, with 8 bases that match TRBD2. This CDR3 has 14 amino acids. Germline V lookup: CDR1 KGHSH, CDR2 LQKENI. Losses at the gene ends were 5 bases for V and 4 bases for J; bases not matched to a gene: 6. CDR3 coding DNA: TGTGCCAGCTCAGCAGCGGGGGTTCGAGAGACCCAGTACTTC. Protein sequence: CASSAAGVRETQYF.

The V and J genes are TRBV5-6 and TRBJ1-3; 7 bases align to TRBD1. CDR3 size: 16 residues. With 2 bases clipped from V and 0 bases from J, the junction kept 5 bases outside the gene matches. Germline V gives CDR1 SGHDT, CDR2 YYEEEE. The CDR3: CASSLRTGRSGNTIYF. CDR3 DNA sequence: TGTGCCAGCAGCTTACGGACAGGTCGCTCTGGAAACACCATATATTTT.

CDR3: CASQLHLAAKSYEQYF. In nucleotides, the CDR3 is TGTGCCAGCCAGCTTCATCTAGCGGCAAAATCCTACGAGCAGTACTTC. The chain joins TRBV21-1 to TRBJ2-7; the D call in the table, TRBD2, was not verified against the DNA. TRBV21-1 is a listed pseudogene. This CDR3 has 16 residues.

The V and J genes are TRBV5-1 and TRBJ1-3; D might be TRBD1 (6 bases). CDR3 size: 17 residues. With 0 bases removed from V and 0 bases from J, the gap between germline ends came to 13 bases. The germline gives CDR1 SGHRS, CDR2 YFSETQ. The CDR3 DNA follows: TGCGCCAGCAGCTTGGAGGGCGGACAGTCCTCTGGAAACACCATATATTTT. It yields the protein CASSLEGGQSSGNTIYF.

The V and J genes are TRBV6-5 and TRBJ1-5; D may be TRBD1 (6 bases). Germline V lookup: CDR1 MNHEY, CDR2 SVGAGI. The length of the CDR3 is 14 residues. Between the trimmed V and J ends, which lost 5 bases and 9 bases, there was a span of 17 bases. As DNA, the CDR3 is TGTGCCAGCAGTCGTAACAGGGAAGGGGGGCCCCAGCATTTT. Its translation is CASSRNREGGPQHF.